This TCR beta chain was obtained from a study of T cell repertoires in cytomegalovirus infection. Study-level background: Public TCR beta signatures provided an indication of both CMV infection and a matching HLA type.

Each CDR3 protein is one row after TCRdb ran MiXCR on the reads. Here the sample spans roughly 600,000 distinct CDR3 sequences, 20% to 30% being singletons. The germline V gene has CDR1 KGHSH and CDR2 LQKENI. V lost 3 bases and J 5 bases, leaving 14 bases between the germline ends. This CDR3 comprises 14 residues. The receptor was isolated from a human donor in good health (CMV status not recorded). Some clones in this sample may be carry-over from other donors' samples. J is TRBJ2-7 and V is TRBV18; D is unresolved. Sequencing was done on a sample of CD8+ T cells from PBMCs. CDR3 sequence: CASSPVKGKHEQYF. CDR3 bases: TGTGCCAGCTCACCGGTGAAGGGAAAACACGAGCAGTACTTC.